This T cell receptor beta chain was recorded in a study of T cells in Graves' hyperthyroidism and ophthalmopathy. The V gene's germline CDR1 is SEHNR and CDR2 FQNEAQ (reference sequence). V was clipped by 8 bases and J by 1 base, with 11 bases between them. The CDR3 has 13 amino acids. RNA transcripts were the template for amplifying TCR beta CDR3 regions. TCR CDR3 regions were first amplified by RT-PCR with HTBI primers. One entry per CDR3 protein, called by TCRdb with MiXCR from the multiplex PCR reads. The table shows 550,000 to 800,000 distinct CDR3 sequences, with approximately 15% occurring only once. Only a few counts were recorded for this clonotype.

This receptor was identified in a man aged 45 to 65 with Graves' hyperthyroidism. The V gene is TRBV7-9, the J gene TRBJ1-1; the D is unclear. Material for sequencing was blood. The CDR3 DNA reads TGTGCCAGCGCCCTAGGGTGGAACACTGAAGCTTTCTTT. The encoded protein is CASALGWNTEAFF. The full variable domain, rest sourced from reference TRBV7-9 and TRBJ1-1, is DTGVSQNPRHKITKRGQNVTFRCDPISEHNRLYWYRQTLGQGPEFLTYFQNEAQLEKSRLLSDRFSAERPKGSFSTLEIQRTEQGDSAMYLCASALGWNTEAFFGQGTRLTVV.